This T cell receptor (beta chain) is from a study of cytomegalovirus exposure and HLA in healthy donors. Both 60 Vbeta primers and 13 Jbeta primers went into the PCR. This table comes from immunoSEQ multiplex PCR, and its TCRdb copy is limited to in-frame clones, with some not included. Here the sample spans a few hundred thousand clones, about 90% being singletons. Points on this clone: The antigen remains undetermined.

Study outcomes and limitations: Reportedly, TCR beta sequences accurately predicted HLA-A and HLA-B alleles in most subjects. Using a false discovery rate of 0.05, a later analysis showed that 15,000 to 20,000 TCR beta sequences were associated with HLA alleles. Cytomegalovirus status was reportedly diagnosed by the classifier with high specificity and sensitivity.

Germline CDR1 is SGHDT and CDR2 is YYEEEE. Germline trimming cut 1 base from V and 0 bases from J; bases unmatched to any gene: 7. The CDR3 is 18 amino acids. This TCR was sampled from a girl aged 2 to 9 in good health and CMV-seronegative. The material sequenced was PBMCs. The V and J genes are TRBV5-6 and TRBJ2-6; 7 bases are shared with TRBD1. The CDR3 coding sequence is TGTGCCAGCAGCTTGTTCCGGGACAGAAGCTCTGGGGCCAACGTCCTGACTTTC. Its translation: CASSLFRDRSSGANVLTF. The full variable domain, completed using reference TRBV5-6 and TRBJ2-6, is DAGVTQSPTHLIKTRGQQVTLRCSPKSGHDTVSWYQQALGQGPQFIFQYYEEEERQRGNFPDRFSGHQFPNYSSELNVNALLLGDSALYLCASSLFRDRSSGANVLTFGAGSRLTVL.